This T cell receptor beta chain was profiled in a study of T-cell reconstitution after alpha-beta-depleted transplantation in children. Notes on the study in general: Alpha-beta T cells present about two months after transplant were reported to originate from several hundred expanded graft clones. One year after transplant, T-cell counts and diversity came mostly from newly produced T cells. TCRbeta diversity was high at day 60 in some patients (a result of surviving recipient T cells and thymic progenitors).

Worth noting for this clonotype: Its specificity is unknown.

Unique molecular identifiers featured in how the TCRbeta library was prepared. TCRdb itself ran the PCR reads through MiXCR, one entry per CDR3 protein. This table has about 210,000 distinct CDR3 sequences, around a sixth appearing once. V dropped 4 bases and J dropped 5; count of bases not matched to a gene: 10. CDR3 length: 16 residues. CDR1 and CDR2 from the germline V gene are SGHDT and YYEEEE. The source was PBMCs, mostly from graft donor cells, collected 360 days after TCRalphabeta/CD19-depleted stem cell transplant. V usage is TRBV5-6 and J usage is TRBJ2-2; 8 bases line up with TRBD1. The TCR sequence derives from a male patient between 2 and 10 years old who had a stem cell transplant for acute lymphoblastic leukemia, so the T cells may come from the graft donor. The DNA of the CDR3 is TGTGCCAGCAGCATGACAGGGGCATTAAGGACCGGGGAGCTGTTTTTT. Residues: CASSMTGALRTGELFF.